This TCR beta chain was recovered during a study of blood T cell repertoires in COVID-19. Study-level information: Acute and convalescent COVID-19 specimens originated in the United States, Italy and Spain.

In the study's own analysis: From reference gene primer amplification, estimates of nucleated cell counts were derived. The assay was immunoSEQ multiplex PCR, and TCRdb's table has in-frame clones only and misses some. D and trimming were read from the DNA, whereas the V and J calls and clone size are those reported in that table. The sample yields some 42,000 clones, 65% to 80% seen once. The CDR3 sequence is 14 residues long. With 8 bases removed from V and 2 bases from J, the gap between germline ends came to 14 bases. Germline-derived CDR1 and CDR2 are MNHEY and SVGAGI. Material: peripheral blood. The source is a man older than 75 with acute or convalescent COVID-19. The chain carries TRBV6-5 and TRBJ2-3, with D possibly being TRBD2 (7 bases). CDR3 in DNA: TGTGCCAGCCAGGAGGGGGGGGCCACAGATACGCAGTATTTT. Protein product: CASQEGGATDTQYF.